Presented here are 21 T cell receptor beta chains from one specimen sequenced in a study of patients and donors after allogeneic stem cell transplantation. TCRdb passed the RT-PCR reads through MiXCR, listing each CDR3 protein once. This table holds over 400,000 distinct CDR3 sequences, around 15% found once. The sample taken for sequencing was blood, either unsorted or a sorted T cell fraction (not recorded which). The receptors come from a human donor who was either an allogeneic HSCT recipient or a stem cell or donor lymphocyte infusion donor (not recorded which). It is not recorded whose cells these are; they may come from a transplant donor.

V and J are TRBV7-9 and TRBJ1-4, with TRBD1 matching over 11 bases. The CDR3 is made up of 15 amino acids. Trimming removed 5 bases from V and 8 bases from J; junction bases left unmatched: 7. In germline, CDR1 is SEHNR, CDR2 FQNEAQ (reference sequence). The chain's CDR3 is CASSPRTGGWEKLFF. In DNA form, the CDR3 reads TGTGCCAGCAGCCCCCGGACAGGGGGCTGGGAAAAACTGTTTTTT. The full variable domain, with the rest looked up from reference TRBV7-9 and TRBJ1-4, is DTGVSQNPRHKITKRGQNVTFRCDPISEHNRLYWYRQTLGQGPEFLTYFQNEAQLEKSRLLSDRFSAERPKGSFSTLEIQRTEQGDSAMYLCASSPRTGGWEKLFFGSGTQLSVL.

The V call is TRBV9, the J call TRBJ1-6; no reliable D call. Trimming pared 0 bases from V and 6 bases from J, leaving 10 bases between. This CDR3 has 15 amino acids. From germline, CDR1 is SGDLS and CDR2 YYNGEE. The CDR3 DNA sequence: TGTGCCAGCAGCGTAGAGGATGGGTTTAATTCACCCCTCCACTTT. Its translation: CASSVEDGFNSPLHF.

In its sample, this clonotype was seen many times. The V and J genes are TRBV25-1 and TRBJ2-3; D is uncertain. The CDR3 totals 14 residues. Trimming took 3 bases from V and 0 from J, leaving 7 bases between them. The V gene's germline CDR1 is MGHDK and CDR2 SYGVNS. CDR3 residues: CASSDGSSTDTQYF. Here the CDR3 DNA reads TGTGCCAGCAGTGACGGTTCTAGCACAGATACGCAGTATTTT.

The genes are TRBV29-1 and TRBJ2-5; TRBD1 is a possible D gene (6 bases). The CDR3 runs to 15 residues. The germline V gene encodes CDR1 SQVTM and CDR2 ANQGSEA. V lost 6 bases and J lost 0, with 17 bases in between. The CDR3 bases are TGCAGCGTGGTCCCGGGACACCGGTACCAAGAGACCCAGTACTTC. Protein product: CSVVPGHRYQETQYF.

The chain joins TRBV6-6 to TRBJ2-7, with a tentative D call TRBD2 (6 bases). V lost 2 bases and J 1 base, leaving 6 bases between the germline ends. Germline lookup yields CDR1 MNHNY and CDR2 SVGAGI (reference sequence). The length of the CDR3 is 13 residues. The CDR3 DNA sequence: TGTGCCAGCAGTTACGGACTATCCTACGAGCAGTACTTC. Its protein is CASSYGLSYEQYF.

This clonotype has a handful of counts. The chain carries TRBV5-6 and TRBJ2-1, with 7 bases fitting TRBD2. Germline trimming cut 2 bases from V and 4 bases from J; bases unmatched to any gene: 9. This CDR3 region has 16 residues. CDR1 SGHDT and CDR2 YYEEEE come from the germline V gene. The CDR3 loop reads CASSLLSGYNYNEQFF. CDR3 nucleotides: TGTGCCAGCAGCTTACTTAGCGGGTACAATTACAATGAGCAGTTCTTC.

In this sample, this clonotype turned up a few times. The chain combines TRBV12-3 or TRBV12-4 with TRBJ2-7; 7 positions agree with TRBD1. This CDR3 has 12 amino acids. Losses at the gene ends were 6 bases for V and 6 bases for J; bases not matched to a gene: 5. CDR3 coding DNA: TGTGCCAGCAGAACGACAGGGCGCGAGCAGTACTTC. Amino acids: CASRTTGREQYF.

The chain has TRBV19 and TRBJ2-7; tentative D call: TRBD1 (5 bases). The CDR3 extends over 13 amino acids. Germline V gene data show CDR1 as LNHDA and CDR2 as SQIVND (reference sequence). Trimming shortened V by 3 bases and J by 5 bases, and 11 bases separated the two germline ends. The CDR3 bases are TGTGCCAGTAGTATGCCAGGGATCAACGAGCAGTACTTC. Protein product: CASSMPGINEQYF.

The chain recombines TRBV24-1 with TRBJ2-1, with 9 bases lining up with TRBD1. With 6 bases clipped from V and 5 bases from J, the junction kept 10 bases outside the gene matches. The germline V gene encodes CDR1 KGHDR and CDR2 SFDVKD. This CDR3 is built from 16 residues. The CDR3 sequence: CATSNSPGQGNNEQFF. CDR3 nucleotides: TGTGCCACCAGTAATAGTCCGGGACAGGGCAACAATGAGCAGTTCTTC.

This clonotype has a handful of counts. V usage is TRBV20-1 and J usage is TRBJ1-6, with D perhaps TRBD1 (6 bases). Trimming pared 5 bases from V and 5 bases from J, leaving 16 bases between. The CDR3 has 15 amino acids. Looked up from germline, CDR1 is DFQATT and CDR2 is SNEGSKA (reference sequence). CDR3 nucleotide sequence: TGCAGTGCTCGCGTGGACAGCCGAAATAATTCACCCCTCCACTTT. It yields the protein CSARVDSRNNSPLHF.

This clonotype has only a few counts. The chain uses TRBV11-2 and TRBJ2-7; tentative D call: TRBD1 (6 bases). The germline V gene encodes CDR1 SGHAT and CDR2 FQNNGV. The V end was cut by 4 bases, the J end by 7 bases, with 17 bases between. The CDR3 extends over 14 amino acids. The chain's CDR3 is CASSSRDTASEQYF. CDR3 DNA: TGTGCCAGCAGCTCCCGGGACACGGCTTCGGAGCAGTACTTC.

This sequence joins TRBV15 and TRBJ2-7; perhaps TRBD2 as D (6 bases). The CDR3 has 14 amino acids. V shed 2 bases and J shed 4 bases, with 12 bases lying between them. Germline loops: CDR1 LNHNV, CDR2 YYDKDF (reference sequence). The CDR3 coding sequence is TGTGCCACCAGCAGATTAGCGGAAAAGTACGAGCAGTACTTC. It yields the protein CATSRLAEKYEQYF.

This clonotype was observed many times. The chain recombines TRBV18 with TRBJ2-3; D is uncertain. Trimming shortened V by 1 base and J by 1 base, and 6 bases separated the two germline ends. This CDR3 spans 14 amino acids. Germline-derived CDR1 and CDR2 are KGHSH and LQKENI. The CDR3, as DNA: TGTGCCAGCTCACCACGGCAGGGCACAGATACGCAGTATTTT. Protein: CASSPRQGTDTQYF.

This clonotype appeared a few times. DNA of the CDR3: TGTGCCAGCAGCCAAGGGCTAGTTGGGATGAAACGCGGGGAGCTGTTTTTT. Translated, it gives CASSQGLVGMKRGELFF. The rearrangement uses TRBV4-2 and TRBJ2-2; D gene unclear. Trimming pared 1 base from V and 7 bases from J, leaving 19 bases between. Looked up from germline, CDR1 is LGHNA and CDR2 is YNFKEQ. This CDR3 is 17 amino acids long.

This clonotype was recorded a few times. The chain employs TRBV12-3 or TRBV12-4 and TRBJ2-3; 7 positions match TRBD2. V lost 7 bases, J lost 4 bases, and 17 bases stayed unmatched. This CDR3 has 17 residues. The CDR3 region has the DNA TGTGCCAGCACAAGAGGACTAGTTGGGGTTGCGGCAGATACGCAGTATTTT. This gives the protein CASTRGLVGVAADTQYF.

The chain has TRBV29-1 and TRBJ1-2; D not certain. V was trimmed by 0 bases and J by 3 bases, leaving 14 bases between them. This CDR3 region has 15 residues. Germline CDR1 SQVTM, CDR2 ANQGSEA. The CDR3 DNA sequence: TGCAGCGTTGAAGATCCGGCAAAGGACTACTATGGCTACACCTTC. It is translated as CSVEDPAKDYYGYTF.

This clonotype was counted many times. The CDR3 region is CSVGASGGDEQFF. CDR3 nucleotides: TGCAGCGTTGGGGCTAGCGGGGGCGATGAGCAGTTCTTC. V and J are TRBV29-1 and TRBJ2-1; 10 bases map to TRBD2. Germline-derived CDR1 and CDR2 are SQVTM and ANQGSEA. V was clipped by 4 bases and J by 8 bases; unmatched bases: 5. The length of the CDR3 is 13 residues.

This clonotype was counted only a few times. This sequence joins TRBV30 and TRBJ2-2, with D uncertain. The germline gives CDR1 GTSNPN, CDR2 SVGIG (reference sequence). Trimming pared 7 bases from V and 8 bases from J, leaving 11 bases between. CDR3 length: 11 residues. The CDR3 DNA is TGTGCCTCTGGTGTTGCGGGGGAGCTGTTTTTT. As protein: CASGVAGELFF.

This clonotype was detected ten times or more. V is TRBV20-1 and J is TRBJ2-3, with D hard to call. The V gene's germline CDR1 is DFQATT and CDR2 SNEGSKA (reference sequence). The CDR3 has 16 amino acids. Trimming removed 6 bases from V and 3 bases from J, with 22 bases in between. Here the CDR3 reads CSAVNYDQASTDTQYF. The CDR3 DNA is TGCAGTGCCGTTAATTACGACCAAGCAAGTACAGATACGCAGTATTTT.

The table lists this clonotype with many counts. CDR3 region: CASSFLRETQYF. The DNA of the CDR3 is TGTGCCAGCAGTTTTCTTCGAGAGACCCAGTACTTC. V and J are TRBV12-3 or TRBV12-4 and TRBJ2-5, with no clear D. V was clipped by 3 bases and J by 4 bases, with 6 bases between them. The CDR3 has 12 amino acids.

The CDR3 DNA sequence: TGTGCCATCAGTGAGATTCAGGACTTTGGGAACACTGAAGCTTTCTTT. Its protein product is CAISEIQDFGNTEAFF. This chain connects TRBV10-3 to TRBJ1-1; D unresolved. Germline lookup yields CDR1 ENHRY and CDR2 SYGVKD. Trimming took off 2 bases at V and 1 base at J, with 14 bases between the two ends. CDR3 length: 16 residues.